This TCR beta chain was recovered during a study of CXCR3-negative and CXCR3-positive naive CD8 T cells. This CDR3 has 16 amino acids. Germline-derived CDR1 and CDR2 are MDHEN and SYDVKM. The authors prepared UMI-labeled TRB cDNA libraries by 5' RACE. TCRdb re-called the 5' RACE reads and shows each CDR3 protein once, DNA omitted. This sample's clone table lists under 70,000 distinct CDR3 sequences. General study points: Surface CD5 was comparable between naive subsets; TCR strength was inferred from TRB CDR3 properties.

With respect to this clonotype: Its matching antigen is unknown.

The clonotype was recovered from a human donor in good health. Some clones in this sample may be carry-over from other donors' samples. Sequencing was performed on memory CD8+ T cells from blood. The chain employs TRBV28 and TRBJ2-7; lacking DNA, the TRBD1 call made by TCRdb goes unchecked. CDR3: CASSSVQTGGGYEQYF.